The clone carrying this T cell receptor (beta chain) came up many times. Patients were excluded if they had other autoimmune diseases or uncontrolled infections, and likewise if pregnancy or lactation applied. This sample stems from a study of Graves' ophthalmopathy and Graves' hyperthyroidism. The authors amplified TCR beta CDR3 regions, and they did so from RNA transcripts for repertoire sequencing. An initial RT-PCR round employing HTBI primers preceded a second-round multiplex PCR. TCRdb passed the multiplex PCR reads through MiXCR, listing each CDR3 protein once. The sample includes about 1.1 million distinct CDR3 sequences, less than 45% of them seen just once. V was pared by 3 bases and J by 0 bases, with 8 bases between. Germline values: CDR1 ENHRY, CDR2 SYGVKD. The CDR3 has 14 amino acids.

The chain links TRBV10-3 to TRBJ1-1, with D unresolved. This sequence originates from an adult man with Graves' hyperthyroidism. Specimen: peripheral blood or thyroid tissue (not recorded which). The CDR3 here is CAISDVGLNTEAFF. CDR3 bases: TGTGCCATCAGTGATGTAGGGCTGAACACTGAAGCTTTCTTT.